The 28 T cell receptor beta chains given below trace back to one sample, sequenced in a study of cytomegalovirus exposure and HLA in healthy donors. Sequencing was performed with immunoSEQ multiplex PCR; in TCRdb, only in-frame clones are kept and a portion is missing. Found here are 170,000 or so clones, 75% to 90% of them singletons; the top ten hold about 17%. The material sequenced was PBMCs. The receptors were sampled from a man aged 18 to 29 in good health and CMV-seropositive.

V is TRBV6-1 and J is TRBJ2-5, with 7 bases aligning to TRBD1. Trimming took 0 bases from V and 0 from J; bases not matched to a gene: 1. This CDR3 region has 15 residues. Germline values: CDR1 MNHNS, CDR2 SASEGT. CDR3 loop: CASSEAQGHQETQYF. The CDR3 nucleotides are TGTGCCAGCAGTGAAGCACAGGGGCACCAAGAGACCCAGTACTTC.

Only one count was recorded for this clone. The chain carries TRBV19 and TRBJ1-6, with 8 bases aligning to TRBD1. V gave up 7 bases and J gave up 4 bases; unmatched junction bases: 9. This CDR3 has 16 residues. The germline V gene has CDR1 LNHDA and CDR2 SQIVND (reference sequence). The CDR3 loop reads CASTEPGGAYNSPLHF. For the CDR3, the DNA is TGTGCCAGTACCGAGCCAGGGGGCGCGTATAATTCACCCCTCCACTTT.

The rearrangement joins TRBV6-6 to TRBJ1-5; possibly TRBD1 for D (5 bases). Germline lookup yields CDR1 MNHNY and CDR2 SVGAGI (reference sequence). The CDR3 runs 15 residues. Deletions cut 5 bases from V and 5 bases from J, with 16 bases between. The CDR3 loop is CASSEWRREDQPQHF. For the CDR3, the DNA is TGTGCCAGCAGTGAGTGGCGCAGGGAGGATCAGCCCCAGCATTTT.

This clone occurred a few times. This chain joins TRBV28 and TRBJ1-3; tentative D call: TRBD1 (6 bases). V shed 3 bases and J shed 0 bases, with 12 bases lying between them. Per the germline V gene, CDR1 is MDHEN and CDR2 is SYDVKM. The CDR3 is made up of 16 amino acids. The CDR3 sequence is CASSFSGGHSGNTIYF. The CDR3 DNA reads TGTGCCAGCAGTTTCAGCGGGGGCCACTCTGGAAACACCATATATTTT.

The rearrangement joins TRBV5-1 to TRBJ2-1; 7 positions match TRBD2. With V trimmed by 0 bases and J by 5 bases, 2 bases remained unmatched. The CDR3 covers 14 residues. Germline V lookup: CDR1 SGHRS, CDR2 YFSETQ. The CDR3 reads CASSLVTSNNEQFF. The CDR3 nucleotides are TGCGCCAGCAGCTTGGTGACTAGCAACAATGAGCAGTTCTTC.

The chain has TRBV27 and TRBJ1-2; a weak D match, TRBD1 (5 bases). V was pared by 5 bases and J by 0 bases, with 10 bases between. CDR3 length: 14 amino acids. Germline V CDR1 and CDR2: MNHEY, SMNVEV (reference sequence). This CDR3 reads CASSRQPANYGYTF. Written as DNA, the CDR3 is TGTGCCAGCAGTCGACAGCCCGCTAACTATGGCTACACCTTC.

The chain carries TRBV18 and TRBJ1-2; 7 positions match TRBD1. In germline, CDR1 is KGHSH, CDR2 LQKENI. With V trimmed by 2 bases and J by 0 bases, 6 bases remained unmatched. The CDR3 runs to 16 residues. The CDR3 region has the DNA TGTGCCAGCTCACCATCAACAGGGGCAACTAACTATGGCTACACCTTC. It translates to CASSPSTGATNYGYTF. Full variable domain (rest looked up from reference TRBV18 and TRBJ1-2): NAGVMQNPRHLVRRRGQEARLRCSPMKGHSHVYWYRQLPEEGLKFMVYLQKENIIDESGMPKERFSAEFPKEGPSILRIQQVVRGDSAAYFCASSPSTGATNYGYTFGSGTRLTVV.

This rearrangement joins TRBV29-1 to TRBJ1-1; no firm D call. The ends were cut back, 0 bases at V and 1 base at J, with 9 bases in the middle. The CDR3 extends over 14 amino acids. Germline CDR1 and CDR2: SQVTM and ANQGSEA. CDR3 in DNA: TGCAGCGTTGAAGATCCCCCAGGGAACACTGAAGCTTTCTTT. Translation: CSVEDPPGNTEAFF. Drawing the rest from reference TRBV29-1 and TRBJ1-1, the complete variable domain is SAVISQKPSRDICQRGTSLTIQCQVDSQVTMMFWYRQQPGQSLTLIATANQGSEATYESGFVIDKFPISRPNLTFSTLTVSNMSPEDSSIYLCSVEDPPGNTEAFFGQGTRLTVV.

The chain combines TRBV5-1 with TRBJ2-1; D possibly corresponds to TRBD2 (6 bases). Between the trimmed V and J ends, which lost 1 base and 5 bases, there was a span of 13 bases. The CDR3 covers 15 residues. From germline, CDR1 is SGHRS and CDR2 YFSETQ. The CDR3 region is CASSLLGLRNNEQFF. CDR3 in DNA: TGCGCCAGCAGCTTGTTAGGACTACGTAACAATGAGCAGTTCTTC.

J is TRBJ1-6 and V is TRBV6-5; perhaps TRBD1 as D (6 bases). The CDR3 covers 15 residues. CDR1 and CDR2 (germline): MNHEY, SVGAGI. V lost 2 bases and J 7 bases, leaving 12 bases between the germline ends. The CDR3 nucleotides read TGTGCCAGCAGTTACGGGGGGGGCACGAATTCACCCCTCCACTTT. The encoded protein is CASSYGGGTNSPLHF.

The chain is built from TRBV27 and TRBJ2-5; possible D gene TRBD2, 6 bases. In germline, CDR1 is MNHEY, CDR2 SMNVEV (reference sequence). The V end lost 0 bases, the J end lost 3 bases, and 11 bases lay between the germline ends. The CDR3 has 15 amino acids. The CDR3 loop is CASSLSITGEETQYF. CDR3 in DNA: TGTGCCAGCAGTTTATCGATAACGGGGGAAGAGACCCAGTACTTC.

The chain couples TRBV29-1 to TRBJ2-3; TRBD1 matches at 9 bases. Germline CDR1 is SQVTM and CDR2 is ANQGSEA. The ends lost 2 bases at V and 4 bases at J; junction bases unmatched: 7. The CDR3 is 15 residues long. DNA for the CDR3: TGCAGCGTTGAATTGACAGGGGGGTCGGCAGATACGCAGTATTTT. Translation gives CSVELTGGSADTQYF.

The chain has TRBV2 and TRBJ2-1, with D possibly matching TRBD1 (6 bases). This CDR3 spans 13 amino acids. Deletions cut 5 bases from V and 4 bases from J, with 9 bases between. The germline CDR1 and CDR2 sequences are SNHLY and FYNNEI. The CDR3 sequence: CASSIQGYNEQFF. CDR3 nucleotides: TGTGCCAGCAGTATACAGGGTTACAATGAGCAGTTCTTC.

CDR3 nucleotides: TGTGCCAGCGCTTACAGGGAGGGCCAGCCCCAGCATTTT. Translated, it gives CASAYREGQPQHF. The chain joins TRBV28 to TRBJ1-5, with a weak D call TRBD1 (6 bases). Germline CDR1 MDHEN, CDR2 SYDVKM. This CDR3 has 13 amino acids. Trimming cost V 8 bases and J 7 bases, with 15 bases left between them.

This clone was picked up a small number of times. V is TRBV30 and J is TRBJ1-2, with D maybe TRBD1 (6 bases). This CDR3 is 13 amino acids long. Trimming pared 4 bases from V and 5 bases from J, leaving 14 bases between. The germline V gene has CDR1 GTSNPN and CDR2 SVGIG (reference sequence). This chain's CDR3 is CAWMAYREYGYTF. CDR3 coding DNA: TGTGCCTGGATGGCGTACAGGGAGTATGGCTACACCTTC.

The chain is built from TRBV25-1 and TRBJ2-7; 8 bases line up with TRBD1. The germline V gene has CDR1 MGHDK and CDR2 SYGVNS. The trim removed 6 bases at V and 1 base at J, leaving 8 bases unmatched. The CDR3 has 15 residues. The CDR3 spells CASRLDRGWSYEQYF. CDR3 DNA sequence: TGTGCCAGCAGACTTGACAGGGGATGGTCCTACGAGCAGTACTTC.

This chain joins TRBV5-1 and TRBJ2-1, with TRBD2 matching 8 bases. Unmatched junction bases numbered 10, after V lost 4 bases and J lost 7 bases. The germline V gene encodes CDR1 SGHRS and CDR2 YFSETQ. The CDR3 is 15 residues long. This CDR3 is CASSDGGRPWNEQFF. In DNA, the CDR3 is TGCGCCAGCAGCGACGGCGGGAGGCCGTGGAATGAGCAGTTCTTC.

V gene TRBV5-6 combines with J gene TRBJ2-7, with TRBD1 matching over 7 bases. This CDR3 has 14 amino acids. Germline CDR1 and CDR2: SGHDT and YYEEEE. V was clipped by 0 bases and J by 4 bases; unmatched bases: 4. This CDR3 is CASSLGTGPYEQYF. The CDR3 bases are TGTGCCAGCAGCTTGGGGACAGGCCCTTACGAGCAGTACTTC.

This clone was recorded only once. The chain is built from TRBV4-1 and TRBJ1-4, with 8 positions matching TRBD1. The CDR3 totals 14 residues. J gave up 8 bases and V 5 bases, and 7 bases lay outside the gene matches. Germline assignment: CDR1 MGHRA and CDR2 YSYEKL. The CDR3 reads CASSKTGVKEKLFF. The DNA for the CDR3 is TGCGCCAGCAGCAAGACAGGGGTAAAGGAAAAACTGTTTTTT.

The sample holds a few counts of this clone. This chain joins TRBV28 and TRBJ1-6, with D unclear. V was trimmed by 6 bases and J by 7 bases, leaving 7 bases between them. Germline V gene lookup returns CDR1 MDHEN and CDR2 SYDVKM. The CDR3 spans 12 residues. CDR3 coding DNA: TGTGCCAGCAGGCGGCAGAATTCACCCCTCCACTTT. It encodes CASRRQNSPLHF.

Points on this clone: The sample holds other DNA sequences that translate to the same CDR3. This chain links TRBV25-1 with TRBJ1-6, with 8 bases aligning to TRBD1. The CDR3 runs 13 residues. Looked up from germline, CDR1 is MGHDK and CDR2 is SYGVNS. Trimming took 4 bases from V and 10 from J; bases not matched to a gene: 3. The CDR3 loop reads CASSGQGNSPLHF. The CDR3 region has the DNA TGTGCCAGCAGTGGACAGGGGAACTCACCCCTCCACTTT.

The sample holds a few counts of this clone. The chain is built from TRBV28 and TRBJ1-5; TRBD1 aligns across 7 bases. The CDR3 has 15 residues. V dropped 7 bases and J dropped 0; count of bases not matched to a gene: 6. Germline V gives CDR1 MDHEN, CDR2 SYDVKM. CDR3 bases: TGTGCCAGCAACCGAGACAGGGCTAGCAATCAGCCCCAGCATTTT. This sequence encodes CASNRDRASNQPQHF.

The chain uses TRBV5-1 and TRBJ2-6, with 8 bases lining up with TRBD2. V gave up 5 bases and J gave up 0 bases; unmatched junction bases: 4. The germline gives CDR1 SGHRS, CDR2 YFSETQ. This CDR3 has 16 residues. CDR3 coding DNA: TGCGCCAGCAGAGCGGGGGTTCTCTCTGGGGCCAACGTCCTGACTTTC. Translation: CASRAGVLSGANVLTF.

This CDR3 reads CASTSGGISSGNTIYF. The CDR3 DNA follows: TGCGCCAGCACCTCGGGGGGGATTAGCTCTGGAAACACCATATATTTT. The rearrangement links TRBV5-1 to TRBJ1-3; D is perhaps TRBD1 (5 bases). V was clipped by 6 bases and J by 0 bases, with 16 bases between them. This CDR3 spans 16 amino acids. Germline CDR1 reads SGHRS; CDR2 reads YFSETQ.

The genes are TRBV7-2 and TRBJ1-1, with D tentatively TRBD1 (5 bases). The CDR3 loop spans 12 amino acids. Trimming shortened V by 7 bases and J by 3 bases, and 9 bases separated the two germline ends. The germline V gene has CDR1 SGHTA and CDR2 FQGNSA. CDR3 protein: CASNRGYTEAFF. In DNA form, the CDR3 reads TGTGCCAGCAATCGGGGGTACACTGAAGCTTTCTTT.

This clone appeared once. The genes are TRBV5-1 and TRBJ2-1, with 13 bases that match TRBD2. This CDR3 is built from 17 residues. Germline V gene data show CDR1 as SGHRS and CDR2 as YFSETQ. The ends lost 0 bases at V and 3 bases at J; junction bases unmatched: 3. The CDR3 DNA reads TGCGCCAGCAGCTTGGGACTAGCGGGGGGAGGCTACAATGAGCAGTTCTTC. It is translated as CASSLGLAGGGYNEQFF.

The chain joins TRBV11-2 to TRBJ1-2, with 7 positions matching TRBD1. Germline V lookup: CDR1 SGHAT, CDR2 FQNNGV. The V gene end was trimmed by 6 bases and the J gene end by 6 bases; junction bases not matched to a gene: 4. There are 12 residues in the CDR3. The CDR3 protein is CASSFGQDGYTF. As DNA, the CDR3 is TGTGCCAGCAGTTTTGGACAGGATGGCTACACCTTC.

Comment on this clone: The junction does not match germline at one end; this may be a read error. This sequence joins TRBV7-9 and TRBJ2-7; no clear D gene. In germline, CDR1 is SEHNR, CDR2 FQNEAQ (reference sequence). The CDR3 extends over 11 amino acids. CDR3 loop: CASSSSDEQYF. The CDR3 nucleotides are TGTGCCAGCAGCTCCTCCGACGAGCAGTACTTC.